This TCR beta chain is drawn from a study of T cell responses to AZD1222 COVID-19 vaccine. General observations from the study: CD4 TCRs associated with vaccination spanned spike, dominating at 160-218 and 743-854.

The V and J ends lost 4 bases and 7 bases respectively, with 9 bases between them. This CDR3 has 12 residues. Per germline, CDR1 SGHRS and CDR2 YFSETQ. Comments on this clone: No antigen is known for it.

Assay: immunoSEQ multiplex PCR; the TCRdb copy retains only in-frame clones and omits some. This table holds 63,000 or so clones, around 86% found once. Sample: peripheral blood, taken on day 0 of AZD1222 vaccination. The sequence derives from an adult in good health. V and J are TRBV5-1 and TRBJ2-1, with no clear D. This CDR3 reads CASSTTANEQFF. The CDR3 DNA sequence: TGCGCCAGCAGCACAACCGCAAATGAGCAGTTCTTC. Full variable domain (rest looked up from reference TRBV5-1 and TRBJ2-1): KAGVTQTPRYLIKTRGQQVTLSCSPISGHRSVSWYQQTPGQGLQFLFEYFSETQRNKGNFPGRFSGRQFSNSRSEMNVSTLELGDSALYLCASSTTANEQFFGPGTRLTVL.